These T cell receptor beta chains were read from a single sample in a study of blood T cell repertoires in COVID-19. Only in-frame clones appear in the TCRdb table, and some are missing; sequencing was by immunoSEQ multiplex PCR. The sample shows around 46,000 clones, about 85% of them seen only once. What was sequenced was peripheral blood. These receptors were taken from a man aged 35-49 years with active COVID-19. The CDR3 runs from the conserved cysteine through the conserved F or W. A D gene is named only where the DNA matches it firmly. The size field is filled for only some rows; it gives once, few, many or a size class.

>16|-|-|TRBV5-1|TRBJ2-1
TGCGCCAGCAGCTTGGCTAGGACGTGGGTCGGGGATGAGCAGTTCTTC
CASSLARTWVGDEQFF
>14|few|TRBD1|TRBV6-5|TRBJ2-7
TGTGCCAGCAGTCCGGGACAGGGGCGCTACGAGCAGTACTTC
CASSPGQGRYEQYF
>15|once|TRBD1|TRBV2|TRBJ1-6
TGTGCCAGCAGTGAAATCGGGACAGGGACCTCACCCCTCCACTTT
CASSEIGTGTSPLHF
>14|once|-|TRBV11-2|TRBJ2-5
TGTGCCAGCAGCTTAGAGGGCGGGAAGGAGACCCAGTACTTC
CASSLEGGKETQYF
>15|-|TRBD1|TRBV18|TRBJ1-1
TGTGCCAGCTCACCGCGGCAGGGGGCGGGCACTGAAGCTTTCTTT
CASSPRQGAGTEAFF
>14|-|-|TRBV15|TRBJ2-2
TGTGCCACCAGCGTATACAGGATGACCGGGGAGCTGTTTTTT
CATSVYRMTGELFF
>14|-|TRBD1|TRBV19|TRBJ2-7
TGTGCCAGTAGTATAGCGGGACAGTTTTTCGAGCAGTACTTC
CASSIAGQFFEQYF
>13|few|-|TRBV7-9|TRBJ2-5
TGTGCCAGCAGCTTATCCCTGCAAGAGACCCAGTACTTC
CASSLSLQETQYF
>18|-|TRBD1|TRBV28|TRBJ2-7
TGTGCCAGCAGCCAGGACAGGGACCCTCCCAGGGGCTCCTACGAGCAGTACTTC
CASSQDRDPPRGSYEQYF
>15|-|-|TRBV6-2/TRBV6-3|TRBJ2-7
TGTGCCAGCAGTTCCGGGGGAGGAAACCAGTTCGAGCAGTACTTC
CASSSGGGNQFEQYF
>16|-|-|TRBV23-1|TRBJ2-7
TGCGCCAGCAGTCCTCGTCACCCAGGGAGGAACTACGAGCAGTACTTC
CASSPRHPGRNYEQYF
>19|-|-|TRBV4-2|TRBJ1-6
TGTGCCAGCAGCCAAGAAGCGGCCACACAGGGATTCCCAAATTCACCCCTCCACTTT
CASSQEAATQGFPNSPLHF
>16|-|TRBD1|TRBV5-1|TRBJ1-3
TGCGCCAGCAGCTTGGGAGGACAGGGCTCTGGAAACACCATATATTTT
CASSLGGQGSGNTIYF
>17|once|TRBD2|TRBV7-3|TRBJ2-1
TGTGCCAGCAGCTTAACATCGACTAGCGGGAGGGGTAATGAGCAGTTCTTC
CASSLTSTSGRGNEQFF
>14|-|-|TRBV30|TRBJ2-7
TGTGCCTGGAGTCGGGGCGGGGTCTCCTACGAGCAGTACTTC
CAWSRGGVSYEQYF
>14|-|-|TRBV5-1|TRBJ2-7
TGCGCCAGCAGCCAGGACAGTGGACCCTACGAGCAGTACTTC
CASSQDSGPYEQYF
>15|-|TRBD2|TRBV7-9|TRBJ2-5
TGTGCCAGCAGCCGGCGACTAGCGGCCCAAGAGACCCAGTACTTC
CASSRRLAAQETQYF
>16|-|-|TRBV11-2|TRBJ2-5
TGTGCCAGCAGCTTAGACCAGGGGTCGGTTTGGGAGACCCAGTACTTC
CASSLDQGSVWETQYF
>14|-|-|TRBV6-6|TRBJ2-5
TGTGCCAGCAGCCTAGGAGATGCCATAGAGACCCAGTACTTC
CASSLGDAIETQYF